This TCR beta chain appears in the sequencing data of a study of T cells in Graves' hyperthyroidism and ophthalmopathy (dated by TCRdb to the late 2010s). About the full investigation: Peripheral blood samples were taken at the time of initial diagnosis, prior to any treatment. According to the paper, TCR Vbeta CDR3 sequencing was carried out on over 130 peripheral blood samples, which came from 40 to 45 ophthalmopathy, approximately 72 hyperthyroidism and 17 progressor patients. After blood sampling, hyperthyroidism patients were treated with methimazole at a starting dose of 30 mg daily, and ophthalmopathy patients were treated with high-dose intravenous methylprednisolone. In addition, the study compared T-cell repertoires in thyroid tissue and in blood from roughly 6 Graves' hyperthyroidism patients. To identify TCR V-J signatures that set the groups apart, the researchers used a discovery cohort of 100 patients, made up of roughly 40 with Graves' ophthalmopathy and around 58 with stable Graves' hyperthyroidism. An independent validation cohort of under 20 hyperthyroidism patients and 17 patients who later progressed to ophthalmopathy tested prospective prediction of ophthalmopathy. For training and testing, the 100 or so patients in the discovery cohort were randomly divided in a 7:3 ratio. On the study overall, not on this receptor specifically: Blood samples also contained most of the expanded thyroid clonotypes (frequency above 0.001), which suggests that blood repertoires may reflect thyroid immune responses. No statistical method was used to set the sample size in advance, and investigators knew the group allocation. In validation, the model predicted progression to ophthalmopathy a median of about 6 months before onset, with about 71% sensitivity and roughly 73% specificity. A 13 V-J signature model separated ophthalmopathy from stable hyperthyroidism, with 87.88% sensitivity and just under 84% specificity in cross-validation and 80%/75% in testing.

Taken from cysteine to phenylalanine, the CDR3 has 12 residues. Left in the record is the CDR3 DNA by itself, 36 bases read in frame from the first base. At the junction V is shortened by 4 bases and J by 9 bases; bases outside the gene matches: 4. The germline V gene (reference sequence) supplies CDR1 SEHNR and CDR2 FQNEAQ. In its sample, this clonotype was seen many times. No cognate antigen has been identified for it. Base qualities are not at hand, and no much larger clone is one base apart. The TCR beta CDR3 regions were amplified from the RNA transcripts. A first-round RT-PCR of the TCR CDR3 used the HTBI primer set with the Qiagen OneStep RT-PCR kit. Libraries were constructed in a second round of multiplex PCR, after which size selection and purification were carried out. Sequencing of the libraries was done on an Illumina HiSeq2000 using paired-end 100 bp reads. In the original analysis: SOAPnuke was used to process the raw data, with reads discarded if the reads contained adapters or uncalled bases, had a mean Phred below 15, or lacked an exact constant-primer or identifier match. COPE v1.2.5 was used to merge high-quality paired reads, and clonotypes were defined as unique nucleotide sequences. Clonotypes were aligned to IMGT TRBV, TRBD and TRBJ reference segments using MiTCR v1.1. The analysis was restricted to V-J combinations with a frequency above 0.0001, which together covered about 99% of the repertoires. A TCS score was defined as the ratio between F50 (clonal expansion) and ExV (chaos), using BLOSUM62-based TCRdist between CDR3 peptides within each V-J. Welch's t-statistics and random forest reduced approximately 520 V-J features to roughly 13, which were used in a naive Bayes classifier (R e1071). Thyroid-blood repertoire similarity was quantified with the Morisita-Horn index. Clones were called with MiXCR by TCRdb after fastp trimmed the public reads at Q25, and only in-frame beta chains were retained. Rows with a matching CDR3 protein are joined into one entry that keeps the most common DNA and genes. The V and J calls follow TCRdb's processing rather than the paper's. Within this sample are roughly 840,000 distinct CDR3 sequences, with roughly 40% of them counted one time only. Of the sample, 8.9% is held by the ten largest clones.

Stable Graves' hyperthyroidism was defined as no progression to ophthalmopathy during 18 months of follow-up. Hyperthyroidism patients were aged 18 to 65 years and newly diagnosed, with disease duration of less than 2 months. Patients with uncontrolled infections, other autoimmune diseases, pregnancy or lactation were excluded. Diagnoses were established on the basis of clinical symptoms, serum thyroxine and TRAb, thyroid ultrasound, and orbital computed tomography. PBMCs were separated from roughly 9.3 ml of fresh peripheral blood using Ficoll-Paque density gradient centrifugation. Total RNA was extracted with Trizol reagent, and quality was checked on an Agilent 2100 Bioanalyzer.

This chain is built from TRBV7-9 and TRBJ2-7; TRBD2 agrees with 9 junctional bases. The receptor was derived from a man aged 18 to 30 with Graves' hyperthyroidism. Specimen: blood. In nucleotides, the sequence is TGTGCCAGCAGCTATAGCGGGAGCGCGCAGTACTTC. This codes for CASSYSGSAQYF.